The 19 T cell receptor beta chains below come from one sample, sequenced in a study of cytomegalovirus exposure and HLA in healthy donors (dated by TCRdb to the late 2010s). The library was made by the immunoSEQ multiplex PCR assay. What TCRdb holds here is the immuneACCESS table cut down to in-frame rearrangements. Part of the clones is not present; checked against another copy, under half of the missing clones reflect an unresolved V gene, and the others are unexplained. This sample has some 140,000 clones in its table, and around 84% of those were observed once. The ten largest make up about 1.9% of the sample. The sequenced material came from PBMCs. All receptors come from a human donor in good health.

V is TRBV7-3 and J is TRBJ2-2; D perhaps matches TRBD2 (5 bases). This CDR3 region has 13 residues. Germline V gene sequence: CDR1 SGHTA, CDR2 FQGTGA. V was trimmed by 5 bases and J by 6 bases, leaving 10 bases between them. CDR3 sequence (DNA): TGTGCCAGCAGCCTGCAGAGGGCCGGGGAGCTGTTTTTT. Translation: CASSLQRAGELFF.

The chain recombines TRBV11-2 with TRBJ2-4; 7 nucleotides agree with TRBD2. CDR1 and CDR2 from the germline V gene are SGHAT and FQNNGV. The CDR3 sequence is 14 residues long. V trimming: 5 bases; J trimming: 8 bases; junction bases outside the gene matches: 9. As DNA, the CDR3 is TGTGCCAGCAGCAGAATCCGGGACTACGACATTCAGTACTTC. Protein: CASSRIRDYDIQYF.

The chain employs TRBV5-4 and TRBJ2-1, with 8 nucleotides matching TRBD1. There are 17 residues in the CDR3. Per germline, CDR1 SGHNT and CDR2 YYREEE (reference sequence). Trimming removed 0 bases from V and 2 bases from J; junction bases left unmatched: 7. Here the CDR3 DNA reads TGTGCCAGCAGCTTGGCTTCACAGGGGGTTGCCTACAATGAGCAGTTCTTC. Its protein is CASSLASQGVAYNEQFF. The whole variable domain, remainder taken from reference TRBV5-4 and TRBJ2-1, is ETGVTQSPTHLIKTRGQQVTLRCSSQSGHNTVSWYQQALGQGPQFIFQYYREEENGRGNFPPRFSGLQFPNYSSELNVNALELDDSALYLCASSLASQGVAYNEQFFGPGTRLTVL.

The J gene is TRBJ1-2, the V gene TRBV19; 7 bases match TRBD1. This CDR3 is 13 amino acids long. Germline V gene sequence: CDR1 LNHDA, CDR2 SQIVND (reference sequence). The ends lost 5 bases at V and 7 bases at J; junction bases unmatched: 7. The CDR3 DNA is TGTGCCAGTAGTCCCAGGGGGATGGGTGGCTACACCTTC. The encoded protein is CASSPRGMGGYTF.

The chain links TRBV30 to TRBJ2-2; 12 nucleotides match TRBD1. V lost 4 bases, J lost 6 bases, and 6 bases stayed unmatched. The CDR3 covers 15 residues. CDR1 GTSNPN and CDR2 SVGIG come from the germline V gene (reference sequence). The CDR3 here is CAWIGTGGRSGELFF. The CDR3 region has the DNA TGTGCCTGGATTGGGACAGGGGGCAGGTCCGGGGAGCTGTTTTTT. The full variable domain, its missing parts supplied by reference TRBV30 and TRBJ2-2, is SQTIHQWPATLVQPVGSPLSLECTVEGTSNPNLYWYRQAAGRGLQLLFYSVGIGQISSEVPQNLSASRPQDRQFILSSKKLLLSDSGFYLCAWIGTGGRSGELFFGEGSRLTVL.

V is TRBV4-1 and J is TRBJ1-6; 8 bases are shared with TRBD1. Losses at the gene ends were 4 bases for V and 6 bases for J; bases not matched to a gene: 8. The CDR3 has 16 residues. From germline, CDR1 is MGHRA and CDR2 YSYEKL. CDR3 region: CASSPTRGQVNSPLHF. DNA for the CDR3: TGCGCCAGCAGCCCAACCCGGGGACAGGTTAATTCACCCCTCCACTTT.

The V call is TRBV11-2, the J call TRBJ2-2; D unresolved. The CDR3 sequence is 12 residues long. Germline-derived CDR1 and CDR2 are SGHAT and FQNNGV. V was clipped by 1 base and J by 11 bases, with 8 bases between them. The CDR3 spells CASSLGQAELFF. In DNA, the CDR3 is TGTGCCAGCAGCTTAGGGCAGGCCGAGCTGTTTTTT.

The CDR3 DNA reads TGTGCCAGCACGCGCAGCCCGGGGGTTAGGACCTACGAGCAGTACTTC. Translated, it gives CASTRSPGVRTYEQYF. The J gene is TRBJ2-7, the V gene TRBV28, with a tentative D call TRBD2 (6 bases). The V gene's germline CDR1 is MDHEN and CDR2 SYDVKM. This CDR3 region has 16 residues. V gave up 7 bases and J gave up 2 bases, with 21 bases separating them.

The J gene is TRBJ1-6, the V gene TRBV6-5, with unresolved D. Trimming removed 6 bases at V and 5 bases at J, with 5 bases between. The CDR3 has 12 residues. Germline values: CDR1 MNHEY, CDR2 SVGAGI. The CDR3 coding sequence is TGTGCCAGCAGCCAGAATAATTCACCCCTCCACTTT. Residues: CASSQNNSPLHF.

The V gene is TRBV18, the J gene TRBJ2-1, with D unclear. The germline V gene encodes CDR1 KGHSH and CDR2 LQKENI. The CDR3 has 13 residues. Trimming took off 3 bases at V and 2 bases at J, with 5 bases between the two ends. The CDR3 coding sequence is TGTGCCAGCTCACCGAGCACCTACAATGAGCAGTTCTTC. Its protein product is CASSPSTYNEQFF.

The J gene is TRBJ2-7, the V gene TRBV7-2; 10 nucleotides align to TRBD1. The CDR3 totals 14 residues. After removal of 6 bases from V and 5 bases from J, the junction contained 7 bases not matched to a gene. Looked up from germline, CDR1 is SGHTA and CDR2 is FQGNSA. The CDR3 DNA reads TGTGCCAGCAGTTTCGACAGGGGGCACAACGAGCAGTACTTC. Amino acid sequence: CASSFDRGHNEQYF.

The genes are TRBV4-1 and TRBJ1-1; TRBD1 matches 11 bases. Germline CDR1 MGHRA, CDR2 YSYEKL. V dropped 1 base and J dropped 4; count of bases not matched to a gene: 14. The CDR3 runs to 19 residues. The CDR3 region is CASSQGRLRTGGRGTEAFF. CDR3 DNA sequence: TGCGCCAGCAGCCAAGGGCGACTCCGGACAGGGGGCCGGGGCACTGAAGCTTTCTTT.

The chain combines TRBV6-6 with TRBJ1-5; D perhaps matches TRBD1 (6 bases). The germline V gene encodes CDR1 MNHNY and CDR2 SVGAGI (reference sequence). V was clipped by 0 bases and J by 1 base, with 10 bases between them. This CDR3 has 16 residues. The CDR3 region has the DNA TGTGCCAGCAGTTACTCGAGGGGGGGGAGCAATCAGCCCCAGCATTTT. Protein: CASSYSRGGSNQPQHF.

This chain links TRBV19 with TRBJ1-5, with D uncertain. CDR1 LNHDA and CDR2 SQIVND come from the germline V gene (reference sequence). The CDR3 consists of 14 residues. The ends were cut back, 3 bases at V and 7 bases at J, with 13 bases in the middle. The CDR3 region is CASSIRREGQPQHF. The CDR3 DNA follows: TGTGCCAGTAGTATCCGGAGAGAAGGACAGCCCCAGCATTTT. Based on the CDR3 plus reference TRBV19 and TRBJ1-5, the full variable domain is DGGITQSPKYLFRKEGQNVTLSCEQNLNHDAMYWYRQDPGQGLRLIYYSQIVNDFQKGDIAEGYSVSREKKESFPLTVTSAQKNPTAFYLCASSIRREGQPQHFGDGTRLSIL.

This clone has more than one count but fewer than ten. This chain joins TRBV5-6 and TRBJ2-3; TRBD1 might be the D (5 bases). Trimming removed 3 bases from V and 7 bases from J, with 15 bases in between. Germline V gene sequence: CDR1 SGHDT, CDR2 YYEEEE. The CDR3 runs 14 residues. CDR3 in amino acids: CASSWADTLYTQYF. In nucleotides, the CDR3 is TGTGCCAGCAGCTGGGCGGACACCCTCTATACGCAGTATTTT.

The chain uses TRBV6-1 and TRBJ2-7; D remains ambiguous. Trimming cost V 9 bases and J 2 bases, with 14 bases left between them. CDR3 length equals 13 residues. Per germline, CDR1 MNHNS and CDR2 SASEGT. The CDR3 sequence is CASETSGAYEQYF. CDR3 DNA sequence: TGTGCCAGTGAGACAAGTGGCGCCTACGAGCAGTACTTC.

This sequence joins TRBV5-6 and TRBJ1-4; 9 bases match TRBD1. From germline, CDR1 is SGHDT and CDR2 YYEEEE. CDR3 length: 14 residues. V lost 5 bases and J lost 6; bases outside the gene matches: 5. Here the CDR3 reads CASSFRDRDEKLFF. The CDR3 DNA follows: TGTGCCAGCAGTTTCCGGGACAGGGATGAAAAACTGTTTTTT. The whole variable domain, remainder taken from reference TRBV5-6 and TRBJ1-4, is DAGVTQSPTHLIKTRGQQVTLRCSPKSGHDTVSWYQQALGQGPQFIFQYYEEEERQRGNFPDRFSGHQFPNYSSELNVNALLLGDSALYLCASSFRDRDEKLFFGSGTQLSVL.

As DNA, the CDR3 is TGTGCCTGGAGTGTTTGGGACAGCTCTGGAAACACCATATATTTT. Encoded protein: CAWSVWDSSGNTIYF. The chain combines TRBV30 with TRBJ1-3; TRBD1 agrees at 7 bases. The germline CDR1 and CDR2 sequences are GTSNPN and SVGIG (reference sequence). CDR3 length equals 15 residues. With V trimmed by 0 bases and J by 0 bases, 2 bases remained unmatched.

The chain combines TRBV27 with TRBJ2-3, with D unclear. Germline values: CDR1 MNHEY, CDR2 SMNVEV (reference sequence). The CDR3 loop spans 14 amino acids. V gave up 7 bases and J gave up 2 bases, with 13 bases separating them. The CDR3 spells CASKLVLNTDTQYF. In DNA, the CDR3 is TGTGCCAGCAAGCTAGTCCTAAACACAGATACGCAGTATTTT.